The next 14 T cell receptor beta chains were all read from a single sample in a study of T cell responses to AZD1222 COVID-19 vaccine. Generated by immunoSEQ multiplex PCR, the TCRdb table keeps only in-frame clones and is missing some. The table lists about 170,000 clones, roughly 92% of them singletons, with about 1.6% in the top ten. The source material was peripheral blood, sampled on day 0 of AZD1222 vaccination. All receptors derive from an adult in good health.

This clone is a singleton in its sample. J is TRBJ2-3 and V is TRBV9; D might be TRBD1 or TRBD2, each matching 5 bases. V lost 3 bases and J 6 bases, leaving 17 bases between the germline ends. CDR3 length: 15 residues. Germline-derived CDR1 and CDR2 are SGDLS and YYNGEE. The CDR3: CASSGRDPFLDTQYF. In nucleotides, the CDR3 is TGTGCCAGCAGCGGCCGGGACCCCTTTTTGGATACGCAGTATTTT.

This sequence joins TRBV11-3 and TRBJ2-4, with TRBD2 identical over 14 bases. The J segment lost 12 bases and the V segment lost 0 bases, leaving 10 bases of the junction unmatched. This CDR3 comprises 17 residues. From germline, CDR1 is SGHNT and CDR2 YENEEA. The CDR3 DNA follows: TGTGCCAGCAGCTTAGAGGTGGGACTAGCGGGAGCGAGACCTCAGTACTTC. Its translation is CASSLEVGLAGARPQYF.

The rearrangement joins TRBV10-2 to TRBJ1-2; unclear D gene. V lost 2 bases and J 8 bases, leaving 6 bases between the germline ends. The germline V gene encodes CDR1 WSHSY and CDR2 SAAADI. The CDR3 spans 11 residues. The CDR3 nucleotides are TGCGCCAGCAGTGAGGGTAGCGGCTACACCTTC. It codes for CASSEGSGYTF.

The chain is built from TRBV20-1 and TRBJ1-1, with D unresolved. The germline gives CDR1 DFQATT, CDR2 SNEGSKA (reference sequence). This CDR3 region has 11 residues. The CDR3 DNA reads TGCGGAGTAGCCGGGAACACTGAAGCTTTCTTT. Protein sequence: CGVAGNTEAFF.

This clone occurred a few times. The chain has TRBV20-1 and TRBJ2-3; 9 nucleotides line up with TRBD2. The J segment lost 3 bases and the V segment lost 3 bases, leaving 4 bases of the junction unmatched. Germline lookup yields CDR1 DFQATT and CDR2 SNEGSKA (reference sequence). The CDR3 runs to 14 residues. The CDR3 region has the DNA TGCAGTGCTAGTCTGCGGGAGGGGACAGATACGCAGTATTTT. Its protein product is CSASLREGTDTQYF.

The chain recombines TRBV6-4 with TRBJ1-5; weak D call: TRBD1 (6 bases). The V gene lost 10 bases and the J gene lost 2 bases, with 15 bases spanning the gap. Per germline, CDR1 MRHNA and CDR2 SNTAGT. The CDR3 loop spans 14 amino acids. The CDR3 DNA sequence: TGTGCCACCCACCGGGGGCCGGGCAATCAGCCCCAGCATTTT. Amino acid sequence: CATHRGPGNQPQHF.

V is TRBV6-5 and J is TRBJ1-1; 10 bases line up with TRBD1. Germline V gene sequence: CDR1 MNHEY, CDR2 SVGAGI. CDR3 length: 13 amino acids. Trimming at V came to 8 bases and at J to 4 bases, leaving 4 bases not matched to a gene. CDR3 loop: CASGRQGATEAFF. The CDR3 nucleotides read TGTGCCAGCGGAAGACAGGGGGCCACTGAAGCTTTCTTT.

The chain is built from TRBV27 and TRBJ2-7; no definite D call. V lost 4 bases, J lost 4 bases, and 14 bases lay in between. The CDR3 totals 14 residues. Germline CDR1 MNHEY, CDR2 SMNVEV (reference sequence). CDR3 residues: CASSSDNPPYEQYF. The CDR3 bases are TGTGCCAGCAGTTCGGATAACCCGCCTTACGAGCAGTACTTC.

This clone was picked up a small number of times. The chain recombines TRBV19 with TRBJ1-5; D unclear. V lost 3 bases and J lost 4, with 13 bases in between. Germline V CDR1 and CDR2: LNHDA, SQIVND (reference sequence). The CDR3 runs 15 residues. CDR3 coding DNA: TGTGCCAGTAGTATCAGCGGATTCTGGAATCAGCCCCAGCATTTT. It specifies CASSISGFWNQPQHF.

This sequence joins TRBV2 and TRBJ1-1; unclear D gene. Germline assignment: CDR1 SNHLY and CDR2 FYNNEI. The ends were cut back, 4 bases at V and 0 bases at J, with 12 bases in the middle. The CDR3 totals 15 residues. The CDR3 sequence is CASSGQVRMNTEAFF. The CDR3 nucleotides are TGTGCCAGCAGTGGGCAGGTGAGGATGAACACTGAAGCTTTCTTT.

This sequence joins TRBV5-4 and TRBJ2-7; D is unclear. This CDR3 spans 13 amino acids. Germline V lookup: CDR1 SGHNT, CDR2 YYREEE (reference sequence). Trimming left V 5 bases short and J 5 bases short, with 14 bases between. The chain's CDR3 is CASRTRNNDEQYF. As DNA, the CDR3 is TGTGCCAGCAGGACAAGAAATAACGACGAGCAGTACTTC.

This clone appeared a few times. The chain's CDR3 is CASSSRQGENTGELFF. CDR3 nucleotides: TGTGCCAGCAGCTCCCGACAGGGGGAAAACACCGGGGAGCTGTTTTTT. The V and J genes are TRBV7-9 and TRBJ2-2, with 9 bases identical to TRBD1. V gave up 4 bases and J gave up 2 bases; unmatched junction bases: 5. The CDR3 consists of 16 residues. Per germline, CDR1 SEHNR and CDR2 FQNEAQ (reference sequence).

J is TRBJ1-2 and V is TRBV5-6, with TRBD1 as a possible D gene (6 bases). In germline, CDR1 is SGHDT, CDR2 YYEEEE. The V and J ends lost 4 bases and 7 bases respectively, with 20 bases between them. The CDR3 is 15 residues long. The DNA of the CDR3 is TGTGCCAGCAGCCTGGGCGGCGGGGGGCGCGTTGGCTACACCTTC. Translating it yields CASSLGGGGRVGYTF.

This chain uses TRBV6-5 with TRBJ1-2; no firm D call. The CDR3 runs 13 residues. V was trimmed by 7 bases and J by 3 bases, leaving 12 bases between them. The germline gives CDR1 MNHEY, CDR2 SVGAGI. The CDR3 DNA sequence: TGTGCCAGCACCCCCCAGAGGGACTATGGCTACACCTTC. Its translation is CASTPQRDYGYTF.